One sample yielded the 15 T cell receptor beta chains listed below, sequenced in a study of CD8 T cells in ankylosing spondylitis. Each CDR3 protein is one row after TCRdb ran MiXCR on the 5' RACE reads. This sample has roughly 130,000 distinct CDR3 sequences, with 6.5% to 9% found just once. The material sequenced was blood, either unsorted or a sorted T cell fraction (not recorded which). These receptors all come from a male donor with ankylosing spondylitis or in good health (not recorded which).

This clonotype came up a few times. The chain links TRBV4-3 to TRBJ1-3; D is perhaps TRBD1 (6 bases). The CDR3 covers 15 residues. Trimming pared 2 bases from V and 0 bases from J, leaving 8 bases between. CDR1 and CDR2 from the germline V gene are LGHNA and YSLEER. The CDR3 protein is CASSQTGFSGNTIYF. The CDR3 region has the DNA TGCGCCAGCAGCCAAACAGGGTTCTCTGGAAACACCATATATTTT.

This clonotype was found many times. This chain connects TRBV29-1 to TRBJ2-3; D possibly matches TRBD1 or TRBD2 (5 bases each). V was trimmed by 6 bases and J by 8 bases, leaving 15 bases between them. The CDR3 covers 12 residues. Germline V gene lookup returns CDR1 SQVTM and CDR2 ANQGSEA. The CDR3 sequence: CSVRDPGGTQYF. The CDR3, as DNA: TGCAGCGTCCGGGACCCAGGAGGTACGCAGTATTTT.

This clonotype has at least ten counts. J is TRBJ1-1 and V is TRBV29-1, with D tentatively TRBD1 (5 bases). The CDR3 has 14 residues. Per germline, CDR1 SQVTM and CDR2 ANQGSEA. The V end was cut by 2 bases, the J end by 1 base, with 11 bases between. The CDR3 sequence is CSVEQGFGNTEAFF. CDR3 nucleotide sequence: TGCAGCGTTGAACAGGGTTTCGGGAACACTGAAGCTTTCTTT.

This clonotype showed up many times. V and J are TRBV5-1 and TRBJ2-7, with a possible D match to TRBD1 (5 bases). CDR3 size: 13 residues. Between the trimmed V and J ends, which lost 4 bases and 1 base, there was a span of 9 bases. Germline CDR1 reads SGHRS; CDR2 reads YFSETQ. CDR3 in DNA: TGCGCCAGCAGCCAGGACACGTCCTACGAGCAGTACTTC. As protein: CASSQDTSYEQYF.

This sequence joins TRBV19 and TRBJ2-1; 7 positions agree with TRBD2. The CDR3 contains 15 residues. J lost 5 bases, V lost 6 bases, and 10 bases had no gene match. CDR1 is LNHDA and CDR2 is SQIVND in the germline V gene (reference sequence). The CDR3 nucleotides are TGTGCCAGTAGCTTGCGCGGGAGAGGGAACAATGAGCAGTTCTTC. It translates to CASSLRGRGNNEQFF.

This clonotype was observed many times. This chain joins TRBV5-1 and TRBJ1-2, with TRBD1 as a possible D gene (5 bases). The CDR3 is 14 amino acids. Trimming took 2 bases from V and 3 from J, leaving 11 bases between them. Germline V gene lookup returns CDR1 SGHRS and CDR2 YFSETQ. CDR3 DNA sequence: TGCGCCAGCAGCTTCGCAGGGCGGGACTATGGCTACACCTTC. It specifies CASSFAGRDYGYTF.

This clonotype showed up many times. The chain recombines TRBV20-1 with TRBJ2-7, with 14 bases that match TRBD2. J was trimmed by 7 bases and V by 2 bases; bases with no gene match: 7. Germline assignment: CDR1 DFQATT and CDR2 SNEGSKA (reference sequence). This CDR3 region has 15 residues. DNA of the CDR3: TGCAGTGCTAGAAAGGGACTAGCGGGAGTAGGGGAGCAGTACTTC. This sequence encodes CSARKGLAGVGEQYF.

This clonotype was counted many times. This chain connects TRBV20-1 to TRBJ1-1; TRBD1 agrees at 7 bases. V lost 0 bases and J lost 4; bases outside the gene matches: 2. This CDR3 spans 13 amino acids. Germline lookup yields CDR1 DFQATT and CDR2 SNEGSKA (reference sequence). This chain's CDR3 is CSARDAGGTEAFF. The CDR3 DNA reads as TGCAGTGCTAGAGATGCAGGGGGCACTGAAGCTTTCTTT.

This clonotype was seen ten or more times. This chain links TRBV29-1 with TRBJ2-1; either TRBD1 or TRBD2 may supply D (6 bases each). Trimming cost V 7 bases and J 3 bases, with 16 bases left between them. CDR3 length: 14 residues. Germline V gene sequence: CDR1 SQVTM, CDR2 ANQGSEA. CDR3: CSAERGDHYNEQFF. The CDR3 coding sequence is TGCAGCGCAGAGAGGGGGGACCACTACAATGAGCAGTTCTTC.

This clonotype was picked up one time. The gene calls are TRBV6-2 or TRBV6-3 and TRBJ2-1; tentatively, D is TRBD1 or TRBD2 (5 bases each). Trimming took off 6 bases at V and 7 bases at J, with 16 bases between the two ends. The CDR3 runs 14 residues. Germline values: CDR1 MNHEY, CDR2 SVGEGT. CDR3 protein: CASSGTVARNEQFF. The CDR3 region has the DNA TGTGCCAGCAGCGGGACCGTAGCGCGGAATGAGCAGTTCTTC.

This clonotype was counted at least ten times. The rearrangement links TRBV7-2 to TRBJ2-2; tentative D call: TRBD2 (5 bases). Germline V CDR1 and CDR2: SGHTA, FQGNSA. The CDR3 spans 13 residues. V lost 5 bases and J lost 6, with 10 bases in between. CDR3 in DNA: TGTGCCAGCAGCGTTCCCGGGGCCGGGGAGCTGTTTTTT. Translation: CASSVPGAGELFF.

The chain has TRBV7-9 and TRBJ2-7, with a weak D call TRBD1 (5 bases). Per the germline V gene, CDR1 is SEHNR and CDR2 is FQNEAQ (reference sequence). Deletions cut 1 base from V and 2 bases from J, with 9 bases between. The CDR3 is made up of 14 amino acids. The CDR3 nucleotides read TGTGCCAGCAGCTTAGTGGGCAGGGCCTACGAGCAGTACTTC. Protein sequence: CASSLVGRAYEQYF.

This chain uses TRBV9 with TRBJ2-3; TRBD1 or TRBD2 may be the D gene (5 bases each). Germline lookup yields CDR1 SGDLS and CDR2 YYNGEE. The ends were cut back, 2 bases at V and 0 bases at J, with 16 bases in the middle. The CDR3 spans 17 residues. This chain's CDR3 is CASSVTQLGVSTDTQYF. The CDR3 DNA reads TGTGCCAGCAGCGTTACCCAACTAGGGGTTAGCACAGATACGCAGTATTTT.

This clonotype was counted at least ten times. V is TRBV20-1 and J is TRBJ2-1; tentatively, D is TRBD2 (5 bases). Germline V gene lookup returns CDR1 DFQATT and CDR2 SNEGSKA (reference sequence). V dropped 3 bases and J dropped 6 bases, with 15 bases sitting between them. The CDR3 runs to 14 residues. The CDR3 DNA sequence: TGCAGTGCTAGTCCCGACTACGACATCAATGAGCAGTTCTTC. Amino acid sequence: CSASPDYDINEQFF.

The chain combines TRBV9 with TRBJ2-3, with D perhaps being TRBD1 or TRBD2 (7 bases each). V shed 1 base and J shed 2 bases, with 17 bases lying between them. CDR1 and CDR2 from the germline V gene are SGDLS and YYNGEE. The CDR3 totals 17 residues. The CDR3 here is CASSVRAGQPNTDTQYF. DNA of the CDR3: TGTGCCAGCAGCGTAAGAGCGGGACAGCCTAACACAGATACGCAGTATTTT.